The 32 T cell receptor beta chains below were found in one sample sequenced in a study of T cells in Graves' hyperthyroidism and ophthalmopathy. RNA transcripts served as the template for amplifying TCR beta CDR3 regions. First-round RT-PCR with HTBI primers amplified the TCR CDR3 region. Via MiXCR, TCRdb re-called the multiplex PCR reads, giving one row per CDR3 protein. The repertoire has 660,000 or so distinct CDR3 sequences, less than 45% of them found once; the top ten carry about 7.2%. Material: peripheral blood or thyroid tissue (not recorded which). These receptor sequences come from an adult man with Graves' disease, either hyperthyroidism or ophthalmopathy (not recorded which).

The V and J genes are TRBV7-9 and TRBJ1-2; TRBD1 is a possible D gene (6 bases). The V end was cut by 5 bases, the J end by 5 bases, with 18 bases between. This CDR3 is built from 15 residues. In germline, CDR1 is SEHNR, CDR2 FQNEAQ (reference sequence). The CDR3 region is CASSQDPGHTYGYTF. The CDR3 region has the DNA TGTGCCAGCAGCCAAGATCCGGGACACACGTATGGCTACACCTTC.

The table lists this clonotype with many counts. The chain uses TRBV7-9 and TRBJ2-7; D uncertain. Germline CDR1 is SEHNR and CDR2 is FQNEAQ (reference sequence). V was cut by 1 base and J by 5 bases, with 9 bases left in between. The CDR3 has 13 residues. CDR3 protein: CASSLVPGHEQYF. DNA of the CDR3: TGTGCCAGCAGCTTAGTTCCCGGGCACGAGCAGTACTTC.

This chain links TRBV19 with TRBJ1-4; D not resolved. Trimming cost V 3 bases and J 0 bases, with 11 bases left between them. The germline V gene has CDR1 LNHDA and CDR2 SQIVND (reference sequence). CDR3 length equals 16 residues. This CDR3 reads CASSIEGLATNEKLFF. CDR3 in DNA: TGTGCCAGTAGTATTGAGGGTTTGGCAACTAATGAAAAACTGTTTTTT.

The CDR3 here is CASSDRMHGYTF. CDR3 sequence (DNA): TGTGCCAGCAGTGACAGGATGCATGGCTACACCTTC. The chain is built from TRBV7-8 and TRBJ1-2, with D possibly matching TRBD1 (6 bases). CDR1 is SGHVS, CDR2 FQNEAQ, per germline. V was trimmed by 6 bases and J by 6 bases, leaving 11 bases between them. The CDR3 is 12 amino acids. Full variable domain (outside the CDR3, taken from reference TRBV7-8 and TRBJ1-2): GAGVSQSPRYKVAKRGQDVALRCDPISGHVSLFWYQQALGQGPEFLTYFQNEAQLDKSGLPSDRFFAERPEGSVSTLKIQRTQQEDSAVYLCASSDRMHGYTFGSGTRLTVV.

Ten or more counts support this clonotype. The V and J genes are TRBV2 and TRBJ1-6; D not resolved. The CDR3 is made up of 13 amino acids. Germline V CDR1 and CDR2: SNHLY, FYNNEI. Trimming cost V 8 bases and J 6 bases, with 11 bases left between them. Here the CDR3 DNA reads TGTGCCAGCGCAGAGGGTCGTAATTCACCCCTCCACTTT. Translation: CASAEGRNSPLHF.

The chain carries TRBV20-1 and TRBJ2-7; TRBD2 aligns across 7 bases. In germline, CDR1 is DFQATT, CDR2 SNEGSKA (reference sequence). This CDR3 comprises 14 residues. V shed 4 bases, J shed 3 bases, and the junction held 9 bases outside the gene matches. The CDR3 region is CSANGRPGGYEQYF. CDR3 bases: TGCAGTGCTAACGGTCGACCGGGGGGCTACGAGCAGTACTTC.

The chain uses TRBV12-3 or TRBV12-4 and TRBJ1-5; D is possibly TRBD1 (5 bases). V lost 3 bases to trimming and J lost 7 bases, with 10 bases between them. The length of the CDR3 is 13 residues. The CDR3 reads CASSFSGVQPQHF. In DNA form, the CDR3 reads TGTGCCAGCAGTTTTTCGGGGGTCCAGCCCCAGCATTTT.

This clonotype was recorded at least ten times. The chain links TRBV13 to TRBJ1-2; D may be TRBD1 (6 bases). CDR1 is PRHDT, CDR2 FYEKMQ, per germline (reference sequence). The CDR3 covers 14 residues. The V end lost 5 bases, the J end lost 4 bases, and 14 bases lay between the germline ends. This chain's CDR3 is CASSGGTPAYGYTF. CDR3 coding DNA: TGTGCCAGCAGCGGCGGGACACCGGCCTATGGCTACACCTTC. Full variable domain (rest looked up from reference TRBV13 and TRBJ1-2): AAGVIQSPRHLIKEKRETATLKCYPIPRHDTVYWYQQGPGQDPQFLISFYEKMQSDKGSIPDRFSAQQFSDYHSELNMSSLELGDSALYFCASSGGTPAYGYTFGSGTRLTVV.

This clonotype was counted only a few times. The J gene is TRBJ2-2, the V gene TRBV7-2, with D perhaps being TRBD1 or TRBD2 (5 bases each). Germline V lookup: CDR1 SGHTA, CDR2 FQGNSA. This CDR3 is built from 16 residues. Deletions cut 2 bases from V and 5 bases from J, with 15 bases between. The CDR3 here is CASSLRQHGGTGELFF. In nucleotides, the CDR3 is TGTGCCAGCAGCTTAAGACAGCACGGCGGGACCGGGGAGCTGTTTTTT.

CDR3 loop: CASSPRNRRSEAFF. The CDR3 DNA sequence: TGTGCCAGCAGTCCCAGAAATCGACGGAGTGAAGCTTTCTTT. The gene calls are TRBV2 and TRBJ1-1; D gene uncertain. Germline-derived CDR1 and CDR2 are SNHLY and FYNNEI. V was pared by 5 bases and J by 7 bases, with 17 bases between. The CDR3 runs 14 residues.

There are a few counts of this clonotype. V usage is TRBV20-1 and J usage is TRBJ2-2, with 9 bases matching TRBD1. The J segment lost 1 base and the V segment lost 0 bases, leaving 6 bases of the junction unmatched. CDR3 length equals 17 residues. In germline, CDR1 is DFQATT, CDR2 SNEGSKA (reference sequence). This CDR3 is CSARDAVGQGNTGELFF. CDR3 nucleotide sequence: TGCAGTGCTAGAGACGCCGTGGGACAGGGGAACACCGGGGAGCTGTTTTTT.

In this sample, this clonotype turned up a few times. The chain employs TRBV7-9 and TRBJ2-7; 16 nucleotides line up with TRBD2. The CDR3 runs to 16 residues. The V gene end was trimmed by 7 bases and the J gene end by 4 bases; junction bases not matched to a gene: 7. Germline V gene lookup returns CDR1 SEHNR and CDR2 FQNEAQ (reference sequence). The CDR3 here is CASTGLAGGPGYEQYF. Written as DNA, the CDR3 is TGTGCCAGCACGGGACTAGCGGGAGGGCCTGGTTACGAGCAGTACTTC.

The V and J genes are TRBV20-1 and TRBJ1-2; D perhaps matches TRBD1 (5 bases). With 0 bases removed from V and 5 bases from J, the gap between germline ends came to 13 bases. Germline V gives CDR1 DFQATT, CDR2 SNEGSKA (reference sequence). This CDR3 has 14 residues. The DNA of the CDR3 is TGCAGTGCTAGAGACGGGGGGGGGGATTATGGCTACACCTTC. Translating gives CSARDGGGDYGYTF.

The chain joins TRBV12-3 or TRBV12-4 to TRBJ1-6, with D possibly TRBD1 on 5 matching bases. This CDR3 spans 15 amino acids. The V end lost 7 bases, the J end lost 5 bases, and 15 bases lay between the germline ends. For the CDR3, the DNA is TGTGCCAGCACCACCAGAGGCAGGGATAATTCACCCCTCCACTTT. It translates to CASTTRGRDNSPLHF.

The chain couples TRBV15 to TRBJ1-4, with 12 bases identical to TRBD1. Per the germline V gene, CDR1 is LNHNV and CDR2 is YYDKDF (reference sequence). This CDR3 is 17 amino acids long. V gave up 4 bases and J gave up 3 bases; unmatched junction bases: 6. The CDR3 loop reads CATSKLGQGASNEKLFF. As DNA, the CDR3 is TGTGCCACCAGCAAATTGGGACAGGGGGCATCTAATGAAAAACTGTTTTTT. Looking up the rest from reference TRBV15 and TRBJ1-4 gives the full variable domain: DAMVIQNPRYQVTQFGKPVTLSCSQTLNHNVMYWYQQKSSQAPKLLFHYYDKDFNNEADTPDNFQSRRPNTSFCFLDIRSPGLGDTAMYLCATSKLGQGASNEKLFFGSGTQLSVL.

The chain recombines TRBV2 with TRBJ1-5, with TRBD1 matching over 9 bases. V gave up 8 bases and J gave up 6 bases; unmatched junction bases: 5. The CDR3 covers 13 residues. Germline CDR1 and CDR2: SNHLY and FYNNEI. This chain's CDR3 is CASQGQGFQPQHF. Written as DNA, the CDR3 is TGTGCCAGCCAAGGACAGGGGTTTCAGCCCCAGCATTTT.

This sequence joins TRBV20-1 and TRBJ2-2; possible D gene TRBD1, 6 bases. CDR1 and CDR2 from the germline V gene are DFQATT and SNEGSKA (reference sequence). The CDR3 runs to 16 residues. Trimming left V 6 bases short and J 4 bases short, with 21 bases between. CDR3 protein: CSALPGLGAVTGELFF. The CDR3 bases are TGCAGTGCCCTCCCTGGACTGGGGGCCGTCACCGGGGAGCTGTTTTTT.

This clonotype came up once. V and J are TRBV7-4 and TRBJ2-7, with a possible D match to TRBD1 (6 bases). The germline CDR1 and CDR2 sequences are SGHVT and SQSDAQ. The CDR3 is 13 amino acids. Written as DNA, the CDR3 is TGTGCTAGAGACCGGGACACCTCCTACGAGCAGTACTTC. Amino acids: CARDRDTSYEQYF.

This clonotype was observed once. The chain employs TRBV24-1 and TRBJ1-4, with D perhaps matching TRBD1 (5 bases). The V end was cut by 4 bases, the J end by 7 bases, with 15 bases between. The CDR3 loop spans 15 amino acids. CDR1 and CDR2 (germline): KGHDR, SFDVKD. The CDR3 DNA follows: TGTGCCACCAGTGACGGCAGGGTGGGTGGTGAAAAACTGTTTTTT. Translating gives CATSDGRVGGEKLFF.

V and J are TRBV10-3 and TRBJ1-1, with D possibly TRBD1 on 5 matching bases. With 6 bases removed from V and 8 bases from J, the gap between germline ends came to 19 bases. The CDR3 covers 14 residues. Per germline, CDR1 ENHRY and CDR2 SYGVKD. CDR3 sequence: CAISSGDLMKEAFF. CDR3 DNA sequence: TGTGCCATCAGCTCCGGGGACCTAATGAAGGAAGCTTTCTTT.

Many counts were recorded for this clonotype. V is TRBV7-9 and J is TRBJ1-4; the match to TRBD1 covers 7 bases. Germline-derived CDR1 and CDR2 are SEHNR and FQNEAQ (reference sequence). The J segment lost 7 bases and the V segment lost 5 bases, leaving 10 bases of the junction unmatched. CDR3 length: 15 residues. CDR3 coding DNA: TGTGCCAGCAGCGCGCGGGACAGTTTAAGTGAAAAACTGTTTTTT. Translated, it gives CASSARDSLSEKLFF.

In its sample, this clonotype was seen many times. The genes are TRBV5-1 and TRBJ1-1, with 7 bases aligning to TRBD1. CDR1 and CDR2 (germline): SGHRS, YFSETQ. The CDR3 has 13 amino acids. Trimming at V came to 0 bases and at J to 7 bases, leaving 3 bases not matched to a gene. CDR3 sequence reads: CASSLDDRVEAFF. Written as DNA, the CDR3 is TGCGCCAGCAGCTTGGATGACAGGGTTGAAGCTTTCTTT.

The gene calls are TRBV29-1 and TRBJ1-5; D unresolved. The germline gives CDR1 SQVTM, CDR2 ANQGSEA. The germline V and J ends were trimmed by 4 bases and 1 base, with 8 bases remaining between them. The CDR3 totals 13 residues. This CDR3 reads CSVGEDSNQPQHF. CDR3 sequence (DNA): TGCAGCGTTGGAGAGGACAGCAATCAGCCCCAGCATTTT.

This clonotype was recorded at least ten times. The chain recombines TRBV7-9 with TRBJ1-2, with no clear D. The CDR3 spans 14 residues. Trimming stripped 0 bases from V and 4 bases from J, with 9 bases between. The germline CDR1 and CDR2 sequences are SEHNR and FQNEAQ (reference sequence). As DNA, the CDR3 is TGTGCCAGCAGCTTAGCTGGGGATACCTATGGCTACACCTTC. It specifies CASSLAGDTYGYTF.

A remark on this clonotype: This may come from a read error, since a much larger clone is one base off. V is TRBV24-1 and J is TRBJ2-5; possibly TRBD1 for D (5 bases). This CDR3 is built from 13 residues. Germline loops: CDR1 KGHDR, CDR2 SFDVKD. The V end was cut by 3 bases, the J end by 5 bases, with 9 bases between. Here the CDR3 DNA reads TGTGCCACCAGTGATGGGGCAAGCGAGACCCAGTACTTC. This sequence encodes CATSDGASETQYF.

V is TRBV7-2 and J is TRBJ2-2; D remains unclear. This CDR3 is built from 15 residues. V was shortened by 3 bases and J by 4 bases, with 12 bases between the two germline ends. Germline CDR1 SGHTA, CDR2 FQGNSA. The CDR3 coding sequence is TGTGCCAGCAGCTTTGCCCTCGGCGGCACCGGGGAGCTGTTTTTT. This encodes CASSFALGGTGELFF.

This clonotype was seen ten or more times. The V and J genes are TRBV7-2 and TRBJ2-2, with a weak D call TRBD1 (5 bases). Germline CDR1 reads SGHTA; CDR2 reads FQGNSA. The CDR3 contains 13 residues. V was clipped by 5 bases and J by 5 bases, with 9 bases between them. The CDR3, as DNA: TGTGCCAGCAGCAGAAGGGGTACCGGGGAGCTGTTTTTT. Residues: CASSRRGTGELFF. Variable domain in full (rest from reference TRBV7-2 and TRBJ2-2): GAGVSQSPSNKVTEKGKDVELRCDPISGHTALYWYRQSLGQGLEFLIYFQGNSAPDKSGLPSDRFSAERTGGSVSTLTIQRTQQEDSAVYLCASSRRGTGELFFGEGSRLTVL.

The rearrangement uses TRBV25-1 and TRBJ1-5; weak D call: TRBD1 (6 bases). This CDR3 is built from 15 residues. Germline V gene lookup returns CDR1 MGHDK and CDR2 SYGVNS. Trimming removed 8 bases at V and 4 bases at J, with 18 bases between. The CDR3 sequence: CASVGRGGANQPQHF. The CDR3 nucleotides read TGTGCCAGCGTTGGTCGGGGGGGCGCGAATCAGCCCCAGCATTTT.

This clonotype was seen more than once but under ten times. In DNA form, the CDR3 reads TGCGCCAGCAGCGATCGGACGGGGAATAATGAAAAACTGTTTTTT. Protein: CASSDRTGNNEKLFF. The rearrangement uses TRBV4-1 and TRBJ1-4; D remains ambiguous. The CDR3 runs 15 residues. V was cut by 5 bases and J by 4 bases, with 14 bases left in between. Germline CDR1 reads MGHRA; CDR2 reads YSYEKL.

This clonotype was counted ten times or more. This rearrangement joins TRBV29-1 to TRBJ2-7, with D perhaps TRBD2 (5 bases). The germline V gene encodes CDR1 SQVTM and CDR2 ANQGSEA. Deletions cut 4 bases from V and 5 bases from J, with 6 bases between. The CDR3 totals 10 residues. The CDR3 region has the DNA TGCAGCGTTGGAGGGAACGAGCAGTACTTC. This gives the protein CSVGGNEQYF.

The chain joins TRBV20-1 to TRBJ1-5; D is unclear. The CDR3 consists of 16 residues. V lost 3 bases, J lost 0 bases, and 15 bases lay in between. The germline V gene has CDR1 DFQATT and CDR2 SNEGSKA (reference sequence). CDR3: CSASWTGEYSNQPQHF. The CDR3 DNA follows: TGCAGTGCTAGTTGGACGGGTGAATATAGCAATCAGCCCCAGCATTTT.

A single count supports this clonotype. In nucleotides, the CDR3 is TGTGCCAGCAGTTTTGCGCTCCCCAATCAGCCCCAGCATTTT. It translates to CASSFALPNQPQHF. The V gene is TRBV14, the J gene TRBJ1-5, with D unresolved. V was clipped by 6 bases and J by 3 bases, with 12 bases between them. The length of the CDR3 is 14 residues. Germline CDR1 and CDR2: SGHDN and FVKESK.